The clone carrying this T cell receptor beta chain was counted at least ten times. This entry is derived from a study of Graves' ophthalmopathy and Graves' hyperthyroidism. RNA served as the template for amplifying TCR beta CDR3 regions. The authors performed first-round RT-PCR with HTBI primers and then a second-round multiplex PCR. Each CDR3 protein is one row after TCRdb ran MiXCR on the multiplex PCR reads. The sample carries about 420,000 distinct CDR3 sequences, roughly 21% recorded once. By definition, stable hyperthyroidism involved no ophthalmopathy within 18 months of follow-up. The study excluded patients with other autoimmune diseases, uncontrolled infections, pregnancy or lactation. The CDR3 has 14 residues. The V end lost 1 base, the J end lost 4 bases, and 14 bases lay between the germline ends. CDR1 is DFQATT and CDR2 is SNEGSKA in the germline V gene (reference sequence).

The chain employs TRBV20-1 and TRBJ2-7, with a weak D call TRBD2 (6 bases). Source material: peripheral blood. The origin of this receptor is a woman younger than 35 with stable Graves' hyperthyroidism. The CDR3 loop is CSARVGGGIYEQYF. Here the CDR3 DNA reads TGCAGTGCTAGAGTTGGTGGGGGGATTTACGAGCAGTACTTC.